This T cell receptor (beta chain) was sequenced for a study of PD-1 blockade in classical Hodgkin lymphoma. Whole-study results and caveats: Baseline TCR diversity was reportedly lower in newly diagnosed patients than healthy donors.

Assay used: immunoSEQ multiplex PCR; TCRdb lists only in-frame clones, some missing. The sample holds 25,000 to 30,000 clones, approximately 67% seen once. The V end was cut by 5 bases, the J end by 0 bases, with 11 bases between. The CDR3 length is 15 residues. The germline V gene has CDR1 MDHEN and CDR2 SYDVKM. The patients all showed relapse after autologous stem cell transplantation, while their brentuximab vedotin exposure varied. As to this clone: Its antigen is not known.

The sample consisted of peripheral blood mononuclear cells (PBMCs), taken before the second cycle of nivolumab. The chain joins TRBV28 to TRBJ1-5; D may be TRBD1 (5 bases). The clonotype originates from a human donor with classical Hodgkin lymphoma. The CDR3 nucleotides are TGTGCCAGCAGTACAGGAGACTATAGCAATCAGCCCCAGCATTTT. Its translation is CASSTGDYSNQPQHF.